These 25 T cell receptor beta chains share one sample of origin, sequenced in a study of T cell responses to AZD1222 COVID-19 vaccine. Generated by immunoSEQ multiplex PCR, the TCRdb table keeps only in-frame clones and is missing some. Altogether some 140,000 clones are present, 92% being singletons, with the ten largest covering 3.1%. Sequencing was performed on peripheral blood, taken on day 0 of AZD1222 vaccination. The receptors originated from an adult in good health.

This CDR3 is CASSQDLGGSVTQYF. The CDR3 DNA follows: TGTGCCAGCAGCCAAGATCTGGGGGGAAGCGTCACGCAGTATTTT. J is TRBJ2-3 and V is TRBV14; D is perhaps TRBD2 (6 bases). Germline values: CDR1 SGHDN, CDR2 FVKESK. Trimming took 0 bases from V and 9 from J, leaving 16 bases between them. CDR3 size: 15 residues. Based on the CDR3 plus reference TRBV14 and TRBJ2-3, the full variable domain is EAGVTQFPSHSVIEKGQTVTLRCDPISGHDNLYWYRRVMGKEIKFLLHFVKESKQDESGMPNNRFLAERTGGTYSTLKVQPAELEDSGVYFCASSQDLGGSVTQYFGPGTRLTVL.

This chain links TRBV6-5 with TRBJ1-1, with unresolved D. Germline-derived CDR1 and CDR2 are MNHEY and SVGAGI. This CDR3 is built from 14 residues. V gave up 5 bases and J gave up 1 base, with 11 bases separating them. Here the CDR3 reads CASSRRRTNTEAFF. Here the CDR3 DNA reads TGTGCCAGCAGTCGGCGGAGGACGAACACTGAAGCTTTCTTT.

This clone appeared once. The chain recombines TRBV10-2 with TRBJ2-2; D remains ambiguous. There are 13 residues in the CDR3. CDR1 and CDR2 (germline): WSHSY, SAAADI. V was shortened by 6 bases and J by 4 bases, with 9 bases between the two germline ends. In DNA, the CDR3 is TGCGCCAGCAGAGCTACCTCCACCGGGGAGCTGTTTTTT. Translated: CASRATSTGELFF.

A single count supports this clone. The chain links TRBV7-9 to TRBJ2-3; D may be TRBD1 (5 bases). Trimming stripped 0 bases from V and 6 bases from J, with 10 bases between. CDR1 is SEHNR and CDR2 is FQNEAQ in the germline V gene (reference sequence). The length of the CDR3 is 14 residues. The CDR3 is CASSLASTVDTQYF. CDR3 sequence (DNA): TGTGCCAGCAGCTTAGCGTCGACAGTGGATACGCAGTATTTT. Based on the CDR3 plus reference TRBV7-9 and TRBJ2-3, the full variable domain is DTGVSQNPRHKITKRGQNVTFRCDPISEHNRLYWYRQTLGQGPEFLTYFQNEAQLEKSRLLSDRFSAERPKGSFSTLEIQRTEQGDSAMYLCASSLASTVDTQYFGPGTRLTVL.

The genes are TRBV6-5 and TRBJ1-5; 7 nucleotides line up with TRBD1. The ends lost 5 bases at V and 1 base at J; junction bases unmatched: 2. Germline CDR1 is MNHEY and CDR2 is SVGAGI. The CDR3 extends over 14 amino acids. The CDR3 spells CASSTGQSNQPQHF. The CDR3 DNA reads TGTGCCAGCAGTACGGGACAGAGCAATCAGCCCCAGCATTTT.

The chain has TRBV10-1 and TRBJ1-1; D remains ambiguous. V lost 2 bases to trimming and J lost 4 bases, with 11 bases between them. Germline V gene data show CDR1 as WNHNN and CDR2 as SYGVQD (reference sequence). The CDR3 has 14 residues. Written as DNA, the CDR3 is TGCGCCAGCAGTGAGGATGAGGGATCCACTGAAGCTTTCTTT. Translation: CASSEDEGSTEAFF.

J is TRBJ1-1 and V is TRBV10-1; possibly TRBD1 for D (6 bases). V was cut by 2 bases and J by 10 bases, with 17 bases left in between. From germline, CDR1 is WNHNN and CDR2 SYGVQD (reference sequence). CDR3 size: 14 residues. CDR3 DNA sequence: TGCGCCAGCAGTGAGAGAAAGGGGGAGGCCGGAGCTTTCTTT. It codes for CASSERKGEAGAFF.

This sequence joins TRBV6-5 and TRBJ1-6; TRBD1 is a possible D gene (6 bases). The CDR3 is 14 residues long. CDR1 and CDR2 (germline): MNHEY, SVGAGI. Trimming left V 10 bases short and J 10 bases short, with 20 bases between. The CDR3 nucleotides read TGTGCCACCTCTTGGGGGCAGGTCGAATCACCCCTCCACTTT. Protein product: CATSWGQVESPLHF.

The J gene is TRBJ2-1, the V gene TRBV7-2; D is uncertain. V shed 0 bases and J shed 11 bases, with 11 bases lying between them. This CDR3 is 13 amino acids long. Germline V gene sequence: CDR1 SGHTA, CDR2 FQGNSA. The CDR3 sequence: CASSLAYGSKQFF. The CDR3 nucleotides are TGTGCCAGCAGCTTAGCGTACGGCTCTAAGCAGTTCTTC.

This chain joins TRBV10-3 and TRBJ1-3, with D unclear. With 0 bases removed from V and 0 bases from J, the gap between germline ends came to 9 bases. In germline, CDR1 is ENHRY, CDR2 SYGVKD. The CDR3 sequence is 16 residues long. The CDR3 DNA sequence: TGTGCCATCAGTGAGTCGCCCGGGGACTCTGGAAACACCATATATTTT. It encodes CAISESPGDSGNTIYF.

The chain recombines TRBV30 with TRBJ1-1, with unresolved D. The CDR3 is 13 residues long. Looked up from germline, CDR1 is GTSNPN and CDR2 is SVGIG (reference sequence). Trimming pared 2 bases from V and 3 bases from J, leaving 10 bases between. The CDR3 sequence is CAWSLIRDTEAFF. The CDR3 coding sequence is TGTGCCTGGAGTTTAATAAGAGACACTGAAGCTTTCTTT.

This chain connects TRBV30 to TRBJ1-2; D is undetermined. Trimming removed 5 bases at V and 7 bases at J, with 17 bases between. Germline CDR1 is GTSNPN and CDR2 is SVGIG (reference sequence). The CDR3 covers 13 residues. The CDR3 sequence: CAWATRAISGYTF. Written as DNA, the CDR3 is TGTGCCTGGGCCACCCGGGCGATCTCTGGCTACACCTTC.

The chain couples TRBV6-5 to TRBJ1-6; no definite D call. Germline V gives CDR1 MNHEY, CDR2 SVGAGI. The CDR3 extends over 15 amino acids. The V gene lost 0 bases and the J gene lost 5 bases, with 8 bases spanning the gap. The CDR3 sequence: CASSYSIGHNSPLHF. CDR3 DNA: TGTGCCAGCAGTTACTCGATCGGTCATAATTCACCCCTCCACTTT.

The chain carries TRBV24-1 and TRBJ2-7, with D possibly being TRBD2 (5 bases). The germline V and J ends were trimmed by 0 bases and 0 bases, with 14 bases remaining between them. Germline V gene lookup returns CDR1 KGHDR and CDR2 SFDVKD. The CDR3 is 17 amino acids. For the CDR3, the DNA is TGTGCCACCAGTGATTTGCAAGCGGAGTATCTCTCCTACGAGCAGTACTTC. It yields the protein CATSDLQAEYLSYEQYF.

This clone has a single count. The J gene is TRBJ2-3, the V gene TRBV5-6, with TRBD2 identical over 14 bases. The CDR3 covers 17 residues. V shed 3 bases and J 5 bases; nucleotides not matched to a gene: 8. Germline loops: CDR1 SGHDT, CDR2 YYEEEE. DNA for the CDR3: TGTGCCAGCAGCTCGACTAGCGGGAGGGCCGGTAGAGATACGCAGTATTTT. Translation gives CASSSTSGRAGRDTQYF.

This sequence joins TRBV7-9 and TRBJ2-1; tentatively, D is TRBD1 (5 bases). The CDR3 loop spans 15 amino acids. Germline CDR1 is SEHNR and CDR2 is FQNEAQ (reference sequence). Trimming pared 1 base from V and 8 bases from J, leaving 15 bases between. The CDR3 coding sequence is TGTGCCAGCAGCTTAGACGGCAGGGCGATCGATGAGCAGTTCTTC. This codes for CASSLDGRAIDEQFF.

The chain employs TRBV2 and TRBJ2-7; D may be TRBD2 (7 bases). Germline CDR1 reads SNHLY; CDR2 reads FYNNEI. This CDR3 has 13 residues. The CDR3 DNA reads TGTGCGACGCTAGGGGGGGGCCCCTACGAGCAGTACTTC. Protein sequence: CATLGGGPYEQYF.

This clone has a single count. V is TRBV4-3 and J is TRBJ2-3; 7 positions match TRBD2. Looked up from germline, CDR1 is LGHNA and CDR2 is YSLEER. Germline trimming cut 6 bases from V and 3 bases from J; bases unmatched to any gene: 9. The CDR3 is 15 residues long. The CDR3 DNA follows: TGCGCCAGCAGTCTGGCGGGAGAGGGAACAGATACGCAGTATTTT. Translation: CASSLAGEGTDTQYF.

J is TRBJ2-5 and V is TRBV11-2; 7 bases fit TRBD1. Looked up from germline, CDR1 is SGHAT and CDR2 is FQNNGV. Losses at the gene ends were 5 bases for V and 1 base for J; bases not matched to a gene: 4. This CDR3 is 14 amino acids long. CDR3 residues: CASSHRDSQETQYF. As DNA, the CDR3 is TGTGCCAGCAGCCATCGGGACAGCCAAGAGACCCAGTACTTC. Based on the CDR3 plus reference TRBV11-2 and TRBJ2-5, the full variable domain is EAGVAQSPRYKIIEKRQSVAFWCNPISGHATLYWYQQILGQGPKLLIQFQNNGVVDDSQLPKDRFSAERLKGVDSTLKIQPAKLEDSAVYLCASSHRDSQETQYFGPGTRLLVL.

J is TRBJ1-5 and V is TRBV4-1; D is perhaps TRBD1 (5 bases). Germline assignment: CDR1 MGHRA and CDR2 YSYEKL. The CDR3 has 13 residues. V gave up 1 base and J gave up 7 bases, with 8 bases separating them. The CDR3 DNA reads as TGCGCCAGCAGCCAAGGCCAGGGCCAGCCCCAGCATTTT. Amino acid sequence: CASSQGQGQPQHF.

This chain joins TRBV5-1 and TRBJ1-2; D ambiguous. The CDR3 has 13 amino acids. V was clipped by 2 bases and J by 3 bases, with 8 bases between them. Germline CDR1 and CDR2: SGHRS and YFSETQ. CDR3 bases: TGCGCCAGCAGCTTTACCGTGGACTATGGCTACACCTTC. Amino acid sequence: CASSFTVDYGYTF.

This clone has just one count. The genes are TRBV7-8 and TRBJ2-2; TRBD1 might be the D (5 bases). The germline V gene encodes CDR1 SGHVS and CDR2 FQNEAQ. The CDR3 length is 18 residues. V was pared by 0 bases and J by 4 bases, with 18 bases between. The CDR3 is CASSLAMAGYFITGELFF. DNA of the CDR3: TGTGCCAGCAGCTTAGCTATGGCAGGGTACTTTATCACCGGGGAGCTGTTTTTT. Based on the CDR3 plus reference TRBV7-8 and TRBJ2-2, the full variable domain is GAGVSQSPRYKVAKRGQDVALRCDPISGHVSLFWYQQALGQGPEFLTYFQNEAQLDKSGLPSDRFFAERPEGSVSTLKIQRTQQEDSAVYLCASSLAMAGYFITGELFFGEGSRLTVL.

The V and J genes are TRBV28 and TRBJ1-5; D may be TRBD1 (6 bases). Germline CDR1 and CDR2: MDHEN and SYDVKM. CDR3 length: 15 residues. V was cut by 6 bases and J by 9 bases, with 21 bases left in between. CDR3 sequence reads: CASRRGGGRGAPQHF. CDR3 coding DNA: TGTGCCAGCAGGCGTGGGGGGGGGCGTGGAGCGCCCCAGCATTTT.

The rearrangement links TRBV5-6 to TRBJ1-6; the D gene is possibly TRBD1 (5 bases). Trimming removed 2 bases at V and 7 bases at J, with 7 bases between. CDR1 is SGHDT, CDR2 YYEEEE, per germline. The CDR3 spans 13 residues. For the CDR3, the DNA is TGTGCCAGCAGCTTCCGGACAAATTCACCCCTCCACTTT. Translating gives CASSFRTNSPLHF.

This rearrangement joins TRBV5-1 to TRBJ2-1; D is perhaps TRBD2 (5 bases). This CDR3 spans 13 amino acids. Germline V gives CDR1 SGHRS, CDR2 YFSETQ. Trimming took off 2 bases at V and 5 bases at J, with 8 bases between the two ends. The CDR3: CASSLSGDNEQFF. For the CDR3, the DNA is TGCGCCAGCAGCTTAAGCGGAGACAATGAGCAGTTCTTC.